Included here is one T cell receptor beta chain sequence, with context. Its antigen is not yet known. No clone much larger than this one lies a single base away; base qualities are absent. The library came from the immunoSEQ multiplex PCR assay. The multiplex PCR relied on a mix of 60 forward primers for TCR Vbeta segments and 13 reverse primers for TCR Jbeta segments. A multiplex PCR assay on genomic DNA amplified the CDR3 region of rearranged TCR beta genes. On the Illumina HiSeq System, the amplified TCR beta libraries were sequenced as 87-base-pair reads. The paper's processing steps were these. A later analysis counted about 82 million unique TCR beta chains across the 550 to 750 repertoires, and 10 million to 11 million of these chains were shared by at least two donors. Raw reads were error-corrected and collapsed into unique sequences with a nearest-neighbor algorithm that merged closely related sequences to remove PCR and sequencing errors. V, D and J gene segments were assigned by aligning CDR3 sequences to IMGT reference sequences. For a sequence to be retained, at least a six-nucleotide match to both a V gene segment and a J gene segment was required. Rearrangements were called productive when the CDR3 lacked stop codons and stayed in frame with V and J; all others were non-productive. Following IMGT convention, CDR3 was defined as the stretch from the second conserved V-encoded cysteine up to the conserved J-encoded phenylalanine. The earlier analysis of some 540 of the donors excluded any sequence lacking an unambiguous match to a single V gene segment. An earlier analysis of around 600 of the donors classified V segments as functional when productive rearrangements were above 56.7% and as segregating when the standard deviation between donors was above 5%. A statistical classification framework was built for diagnosing cytomegalovirus status from the catalog of TCR beta chain sequences. V and J gene assignment, in a later analysis, came from comparing TCR nucleotide sequences with IMGT/GENE-DB human TR gene sequences. Using the TCRdist pipeline, a later analysis assigned CDR3 sequences along with most-parsimonious VDJ recombination scenarios. In a later analysis, every TCR beta chain was defined by the combination of its CDR3 amino acid sequence and its V-gene family, and reads without a unique V-gene family were dropped. A later analysis removed 500 to 650 highly shared, low-generation-probability nucleotide sequences to deal with suspected cross-contamination and a sequencing artifact. For each public chain, a later analysis derived a clonal expansion index from normalized ranks of inferred template counts within each repertoire. In a later analysis, generation probabilities were computed with a VDJ recombination model fitted to out-of-frame rearrangements, and the resulting probabilities were checked against IGoR. In a later analysis, TCR-TCR, TCR-HLA and TCR-CMV co-occurrence was scored with hypergeometric tests, and a repertoire-size bias correction was applied to TCR pairs. In a later analysis, false discovery rates were estimated by permuting HLA or CMV assignments 20 times. A later analysis grouped co-occurring TCRs with DBSCAN, adding TCRdist sequence similarity when clustering within HLA-allele-positive subsets. Repertoires with fewer than 30,000 or more than 120,000 public chains were left out of co-occurrence clustering, as were a handful of repertoires with anomalous nucleotide sharing. In TCRdb, the immuneACCESS table is reduced to in-frame sequences with V and J assigned. These tables do not hold every clone; where another copy was compared, an unresolved V gene accounts for under half, and the others remain unexplained. D and trimming come from the DNA, and the V and J calls and clone size come from that table. The sample table holds under 100,000 clones, of which 10% were seen once. The ten largest account for approximately 25% of the sample.

The sample comes from a study of cytomegalovirus exposure and HLA in healthy donors (TCRdb year 2017). Concerning the study at large: According to an earlier analysis of a few hundred of the donors, about 170 million T cells yielded 117 million unique TCR beta sequences and about 300 Gb of sequence data. Approximately 300 gigabases of sequencing data and 91 million or so unique TCR sequences made up an early release that covered nearly 650 HLA-typed donors. Of the roughly 410 genotyped donors, 70% to 90% were placed in the genetic ancestry cluster associated with self-reported Caucasian donors. The aim of the study was to test whether cataloging public T cell receptors could identify signatures of past pathogen exposure. The T cell repertoires of around 730 subjects were profiled by immunosequencing and related to cytomegalovirus serostatus. Along with the approximately 670-subject first cohort, a separate validation cohort of over a hundred different subjects was used. The study combined high-throughput TCR immunosequencing, statistical association of individual TCRs with disease status, and machine learning to predict cytomegalovirus infection status. A later analysis re-analyzed previously published TCR beta repertoires from 550 to 700 donors and added high-resolution HLA genotyping to study TCR occurrence patterns. Rather than drawing on any new phenotypic data, the later analysis identified candidate immune exposures from TCR beta sequences and the way those sequences occurred across donors. An earlier analysis of 587 of the donors used high-throughput TCR beta sequencing to judge whether each TCR beta V gene segment behaved as functional or pseudogenic. Donor age, sex, ethnicity and CMV serostatus were compiled alongside the repertoire data. A later genetic analysis took genome-wide SNP genotypes for about three fifths of the 666 donors and used that subset as a discovery cohort. Every discovery cohort repertoire had been produced on one sequencing platform. HLA typing covered class I and class II loci at four-digit resolution. Typing coverage differed by locus: A, B, C, DRB1 and DQB1 were typed in roughly 629-630 donors, DQA1 in 522, DPA1 in approximately 610, and DPB1 in 472. Four or five DR-DQ haplotypes were handled as single units for association and clustering because linkage in the cohort was strong. Among about 400 genotyped donors of the cohort, an average of approximately 220,000 unique TCR beta nucleotide sequences was sequenced per donor, of which 15% to 20% were non-productive. Summary of the overall study and its limitations: A later genetic analysis reported fewer N-insertions in productive TCRs among donors in an Asian-associated ancestry cluster than the roughly 720-donor mean. Because some donors lacked HLA typing at each locus, the association tests relied only on the typed subset. While some public TCRs were present in many individuals, most TCR sequences turned up only very rarely across donors. In a later analysis, TCR association rates were found to vary across HLA loci, with the most associated TCRs seen for DRB1 alleles and the fewest for HLA-C alleles. A cluster of highly shared sequence variants was judged likely to represent a technical artifact of the sequencing pipeline. In a later analysis, most CMV-associated TCR beta chains were found to appear HLA-restricted, with HLA associations seemingly driven largely by CMV exposure. According to the authors, the approach could potentially be generalized to other disease states and immunological phenotypes. Roughly uniform sequencing depth across donors was assumed in presence/absence analyses, although this assumption may not hold. A later analysis found that HLA-associated TCR beta chains were more clonally expanded and had lower generation probabilities than equally common non-associated chains. Specific HLA alleles were associated with 18,000 or so TCR beta sequences at a false discovery rate of 0.05 in a later analysis. A further reported finding was that TCR beta sequences accurately predicted the HLA-A and HLA-B alleles for most subjects in the first cohort. In the study, around 160 TCR beta chains were listed as associated with cytomegalovirus. Strong co-occurrence of HLA alleles, especially DR and DQ, made assigning TCR associations to individual alleles difficult. In an earlier analysis of some 640 of the donors, most TCR beta V segments were observed in productive rearrangements about 87% or about 30% of the time, broadly matching IMGT annotations. Correlated functional status among segregating V segments might reflect linkage disequilibrium, but an unknown experimental factor could not be ruled out. Several of the top co-occurrence clusters appeared to be linked to parvovirus B19, influenza, CMV and Epstein-Barr virus, according to a later analysis. In vitro tests confirmed that a few of the cytomegalovirus-associated TCR beta chains recognize cytomegalovirus antigens. Cytomegalovirus status was reported to be diagnosed by the classifier with high specificity and sensitivity in both the original and validation cohorts. The only immune exposure information available for the cohort was CMV serostatus. Some IMGT-functional V segments, including TRBV6-2 and TRBV6-3, could not be told apart with the 87-base-pair reads, so those segments were excluded. The earlier analysis of approximately 540 of the donors excluded some 15 rarely observed V segments, including chromosome 9 orphons, because counts were too low. Only TCR beta chains were sequenced in this cohort, and the absence of alpha or paired-chain data limited detectable features. V-gene and J-gene trimming of TCR beta chains was associated with a missense DCLRE1C variant in a later genetic analysis, and the association was replicated in an independent cohort.

In total, 500 to 700 healthy bone marrow donors made up the cohort. At the time of sampling, all cohort members were nominally healthy, though unrecorded immune exposures were likely present. The donor tested CMV seropositive, placing the donor among the 289 seropositive members of the cohort. Each donor provided a peripheral blood sample, and peripheral blood mononuclear cells were used for TCR beta sequencing. Genomic DNA extraction from the blood cell samples was performed with the Qiagen DNeasy Blood Extraction Kit. Measured from the cysteine to the phenylalanine, the CDR3 is 14 residues long. Only CDR3 DNA remains: 42 bases, in frame from the first base. The germline V gene provides CDR1 SQVTM and CDR2 ANQGSEA. V drops 0 bases and J drops 6 bases, leaving 14 bases in between.

The V and J segments used are TRBV29-1 and TRBJ1-2; matching of 5 bases hints at TRBD1 as the D gene. The sample comprised PBMCs. The TCR comes from a man in his fifties or sixties in good health and CMV-seropositive. The CDR3 region has the sequence CSVEDIRGNDGYTF. The sequence in DNA is TGCAGCGTTGAAGATATTCGGGGGAACGATGGCTACACCTTC. Reference TRBV29-1 and TRBJ1-2 genes cover what lies past the CDR3, so the full variable domain is SAVISQKPSRDICQRGTSLTIQCQVDSQVTMMFWYRQQPGQSLTLIATANQGSEATYESGFVIDKFPISRPNLTFSTLTVSNMSPEDSSIYLCSVEDIRGNDGYTFGSGTRLTVV.